Below are 21 T cell receptor beta chains sequenced from a single sample in a study of blood T cells in healthy people across ages. A second PCR of roughly 7 to 11 cycles used a sample-barcoded 5' primer and a J-beta primer mix. TCRdb analysed the 5' RACE reads with MiXCR anew, one entry per CDR3 protein. Of about 1 million distinct CDR3 sequences listed, 40% to 45% are singletons. The sample consisted of blood. The receptors originated from a woman aged 60-70 years in good health.

In this sample, this clonotype turned up a few times. This rearrangement joins TRBV9 to TRBJ2-3, with D maybe TRBD2 (6 bases). Germline CDR1 SGDLS, CDR2 YYNGEE. The CDR3 loop spans 15 amino acids. Between the trimmed V and J ends, which lost 0 bases and 9 bases, there was a span of 17 bases. CDR3 residues: CASSVVSRAEGTQYF. The CDR3 DNA reads TGTGCCAGCAGCGTAGTCTCTCGAGCGGAGGGAACGCAGTATTTT.

As for this clonotype: One end of the junction fails to match germline, which may point to a read error. The chain joins TRBV28 to TRBJ2-4; D is unresolved. The CDR3 length is 14 residues. The germline CDR1 and CDR2 sequences are MDHEN and SYDVKM. The CDR3 region has the DNA TGTGCCAGCAGTTCTTCCGGGCCCAAAAACATTAAGTACTTC. Protein product: CASSSSGPKNIKYF.

The chain recombines TRBV20-1 with TRBJ2-3, with 10 bases aligning to TRBD2. CDR3 length equals 13 residues. Per the germline V gene, CDR1 is DFQATT and CDR2 is SNEGSKA (reference sequence). The CDR3 bases are TGCTCGGGTAGCGGGAGGTCCACAGATACGCAGTATTTT. Protein: CSGSGRSTDTQYF.

This clonotype was recorded a few times. The chain links TRBV5-1 to TRBJ2-7; a weak D match, TRBD1 (6 bases). The V end was cut by 4 bases, the J end by 1 base, with 12 bases between. CDR1 is SGHRS, CDR2 YFSETQ, per germline. This CDR3 is built from 14 residues. The CDR3 region is CASSNQGQSYEQYF. The CDR3 coding sequence is TGCGCCAGCAGCAACCAAGGACAGTCCTACGAGCAGTACTTC.

This rearrangement joins TRBV12-3 or TRBV12-4 to TRBJ1-1; the D is unclear. Trimming cost V 5 bases and J 5 bases, with 12 bases left between them. The CDR3 extends over 13 amino acids. CDR3 sequence: CASSLERGTEAFF. CDR3 nucleotide sequence: TGTGCCAGCAGTCTAGAAAGAGGGACTGAAGCTTTCTTT.

As DNA, the CDR3 is TGTGCCAGCAGTGAACACTTCGCTGGGGCCCAGCATTTT. Its translation is CASSEHFAGAQHF. The rearrangement joins TRBV25-1 to TRBJ1-5; D is unresolved. The CDR3 loop spans 13 amino acids. Germline CDR1 is MGHDK and CDR2 is SYGVNS. The ends were cut back, 2 bases at V and 11 bases at J, with 13 bases in the middle.

The chain combines TRBV5-6 with TRBJ2-7, with 11 nucleotides matching TRBD2. The V segment lost 4 bases and the J segment 8 bases; nucleotides outside the gene matches: 5. Germline loops: CDR1 SGHDT, CDR2 YYEEEE. CDR3 length equals 13 residues. The CDR3 spells CASSQGTSGKQYF. As DNA, the CDR3 is TGTGCCAGCAGCCAAGGGACTAGCGGAAAGCAGTACTTC.

The rearrangement uses TRBV28 and TRBJ1-5; D might be TRBD1 (5 bases). Germline CDR1 and CDR2: MDHEN and SYDVKM. The CDR3 contains 17 residues. Trimming took 6 bases from V and 0 from J, leaving 18 bases between them. CDR3 nucleotide sequence: TGTGCCAGCAGGCCTCCGGGACTGACCCTTAGCAATCAGCCCCAGCATTTT. Translation: CASRPPGLTLSNQPQHF. The full variable domain, with the rest looked up from reference TRBV28 and TRBJ1-5, is DVKVTQSSRYLVKRTGEKVFLECVQDMDHENMFWYRQDPGLGLRLIYFSYDVKMKEKGDIPEGYSVSREKKERFSLILESASTNQTSMYLCASRPPGLTLSNQPQHFGDGTRLSIL.

The rearrangement links TRBV7-2 to TRBJ2-7; a possible D gene is TRBD2 (5 bases). Germline V gene sequence: CDR1 SGHTA, CDR2 FQGNSA. The CDR3 is 17 amino acids. Trimming removed 0 bases from V and 5 bases from J, with 20 bases in between. The CDR3 protein is CASSLASGLRLTHEQYF. The DNA for the CDR3 is TGTGCCAGCAGCTTAGCGTCAGGACTCAGACTTACCCACGAGCAGTACTTC.

This clonotype was seen repeatedly, ten times or more. The V call is TRBV7-3, the J call TRBJ2-3; TRBD1 might be the D (5 bases). V was shortened by 8 bases and J by 3 bases, with 15 bases between the two germline ends. The CDR3 has 14 residues. Germline lookup yields CDR1 SGHTA and CDR2 FQGTGA. The CDR3 sequence is CASADTTDTDTQYF. CDR3 DNA sequence: TGTGCCAGCGCCGATACGACAGATACAGATACGCAGTATTTT.

The CDR3 DNA reads as TGTGCCAGCAGCCACGGGACGGAAAGCACAGATACGCAGTATTTT. It is translated as CASSHGTESTDTQYF. The rearrangement uses TRBV13 and TRBJ2-3, with D tentatively TRBD1 or TRBD2 (5 bases each). Trimming removed 5 bases from V and 0 bases from J, with 12 bases in between. CDR3 size: 15 residues. Germline V gene lookup returns CDR1 PRHDT and CDR2 FYEKMQ (reference sequence).

This chain uses TRBV5-1 with TRBJ2-7; tentative D call: TRBD1 (6 bases). Germline-derived CDR1 and CDR2 are SGHRS and YFSETQ. V was shortened by 0 bases and J by 5 bases, with 12 bases between the two germline ends. This CDR3 is built from 14 residues. The chain's CDR3 is CASSLDRVYDEQYF. The CDR3 coding sequence is TGCGCCAGCAGCTTGGACAGGGTCTACGACGAGCAGTACTTC.

This clonotype was seen more than once but under ten times. The chain joins TRBV5-1 to TRBJ1-2; D remains unclear. Per germline, CDR1 SGHRS and CDR2 YFSETQ. The CDR3 runs 13 residues. Trimming pared 0 bases from V and 8 bases from J, leaving 11 bases between. In DNA, the CDR3 is TGCGCCAGCAGCTTGGAGGCCCTGGGCGGCTACACCTTC. Translating it yields CASSLEALGGYTF.

This clonotype was found a few times. This chain connects TRBV7-9 to TRBJ2-1, with D unresolved. Germline CDR1 reads SEHNR; CDR2 reads FQNEAQ (reference sequence). Trimming took 2 bases from V and 7 from J, leaving 18 bases between them. The CDR3 is 16 amino acids. The CDR3 loop reads CASSLIGQSLRNEQFF. The CDR3 region has the DNA TGTGCCAGCAGCTTAATAGGCCAGTCGTTGAGGAATGAGCAGTTCTTC.

The chain carries TRBV6-5 and TRBJ2-2; a possible D gene is TRBD1 (5 bases). The CDR3 runs 15 residues. V lost 6 bases and J 4 bases, leaving 15 bases between the germline ends. Germline-derived CDR1 and CDR2 are MNHEY and SVGAGI. The DNA for the CDR3 is TGTGCCAGCAGAAAAGGGGTAGTGGGCACCGGGGAGCTGTTTTTT. Protein sequence: CASRKGVVGTGELFF.

J is TRBJ2-7 and V is TRBV6-5, with a tentative D call TRBD2 (6 bases). The V end was cut by 4 bases, the J end by 4 bases, with 8 bases between. CDR3 size: 12 residues. The germline V gene has CDR1 MNHEY and CDR2 SVGAGI. CDR3 coding DNA: TGTGCCAGCAGTTGCGGGGAGTACGAGCAGTACTTC. It codes for CASSCGEYEQYF.

This clonotype has a handful of counts. The V and J genes are TRBV27 and TRBJ2-7; 8 bases align to TRBD2. This CDR3 comprises 15 residues. The V segment lost 0 bases and the J segment 4 bases; nucleotides outside the gene matches: 5. Germline CDR1 MNHEY, CDR2 SMNVEV (reference sequence). The CDR3 nucleotides read TGTGCCAGCAGTTTATCACTAGCGGAGACTTACGAGCAGTACTTC. Its translation: CASSLSLAETYEQYF.

This clonotype was seen a few times. This rearrangement joins TRBV9 to TRBJ2-3; D unresolved. Germline V gives CDR1 SGDLS, CDR2 YYNGEE. The CDR3 loop spans 14 amino acids. V lost 4 bases and J 6 bases, leaving 15 bases between the germline ends. In DNA form, the CDR3 reads TGTGCCAGCAGCCCCAGTGCTATGTTTGATACGCAGTATTTT. This gives the protein CASSPSAMFDTQYF.

The genes are TRBV4-2 and TRBJ2-5; 9 nucleotides align to TRBD2. The J call may not be correct, given that the DNA end is closer to TRBJ2-7. This CDR3 spans 15 amino acids. The germline gives CDR1 LGHNA, CDR2 YNFKEQ. The CDR3 region has the DNA TGTGCCAGCAGCCAGTCGACTAGCGGCGTTTACGAGCAGTACTTC. Its translation is CASSQSTSGVYEQYF.

This clonotype occurred a few times. J is TRBJ2-3 and V is TRBV18; D possibly corresponds to TRBD1 (6 bases). From germline, CDR1 is KGHSH and CDR2 LQKENI. The CDR3 runs to 18 residues. V shed 8 bases and J shed 6 bases, with 30 bases lying between them. The CDR3 loop is CASHTDRWVPSQPDTQYF. In nucleotides, the CDR3 is TGTGCCAGCCACACGGACAGATGGGTTCCCTCACAACCCGATACGCAGTATTTT.

This clonotype was counted ten times or more. V and J are TRBV5-1 and TRBJ2-5; D is possibly TRBD2 (6 bases). The germline CDR1 and CDR2 sequences are SGHRS and YFSETQ. V was pared by 2 bases and J by 1 base, with 12 bases between. The CDR3 has 15 residues. This CDR3 is CASSLGGGAQETQYF. The CDR3 bases are TGCGCCAGCAGCTTAGGCGGAGGGGCCCAAGAGACCCAGTACTTC.